This section outlines one T cell receptor (beta chain) sequence together with its context. The record originates from a study of neurological immune-mediated disorders. Germline V CDR1 and CDR2: KGHDR, SFDVKD. V lost 6 bases to trimming and J lost 1 base, with 4 bases between them. The CDR3 is 12 residues long. Synthesis of cDNA was performed by 5'RACE using 10-nucleotide random UMIs. TCRdb analysed the 5' RACE reads with MiXCR anew, one entry per CDR3 protein. The table has 65,000 to 80,000 distinct CDR3 sequences, 17% seen once. Material: PBMCs. The chain uses TRBV24-1 and TRBJ2-3, with D uncertain. This receptor was obtained from a woman aged 40 to 55 in good health. CDR3 nucleotides: TGTGCCACCAGTAGTGGCACAGATACGCAGTATTTT. It specifies CATSSGTDTQYF.